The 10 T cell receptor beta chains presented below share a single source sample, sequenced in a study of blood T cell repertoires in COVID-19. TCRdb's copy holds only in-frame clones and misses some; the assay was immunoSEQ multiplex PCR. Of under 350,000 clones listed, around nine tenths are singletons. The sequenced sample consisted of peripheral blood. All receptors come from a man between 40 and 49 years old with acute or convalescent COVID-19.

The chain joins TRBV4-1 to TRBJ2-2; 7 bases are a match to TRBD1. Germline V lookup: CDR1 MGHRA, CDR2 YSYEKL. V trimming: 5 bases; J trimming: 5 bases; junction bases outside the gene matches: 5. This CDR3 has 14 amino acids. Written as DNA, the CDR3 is TGCGCCAGCAGCTACGACAGGGAAACCGGGGAGCTGTTTTTT. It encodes CASSYDRETGELFF.

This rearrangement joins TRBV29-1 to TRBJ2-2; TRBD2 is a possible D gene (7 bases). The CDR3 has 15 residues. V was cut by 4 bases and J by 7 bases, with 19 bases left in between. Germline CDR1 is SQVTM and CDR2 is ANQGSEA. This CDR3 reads CSVVTIRGGHGELFF. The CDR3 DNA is TGCAGCGTTGTGACTATAAGGGGGGGGCACGGGGAGCTGTTTTTT.

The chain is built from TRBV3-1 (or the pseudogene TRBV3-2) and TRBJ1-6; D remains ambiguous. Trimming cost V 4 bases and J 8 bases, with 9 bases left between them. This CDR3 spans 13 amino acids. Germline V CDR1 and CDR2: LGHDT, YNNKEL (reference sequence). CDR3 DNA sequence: TGTGCCAGCAGCCCTTCAGTGGATTCACCCCTCCACTTT. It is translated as CASSPSVDSPLHF.

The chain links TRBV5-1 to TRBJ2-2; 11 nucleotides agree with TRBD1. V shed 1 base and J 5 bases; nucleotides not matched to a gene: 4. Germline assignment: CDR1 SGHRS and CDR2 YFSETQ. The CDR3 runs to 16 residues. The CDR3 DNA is TGCGCCAGCAGCTTGCGGACAGGGGGCAGTACCGGGGAGCTGTTTTTT. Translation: CASSLRTGGSTGELFF. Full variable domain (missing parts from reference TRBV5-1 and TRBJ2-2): KAGVTQTPRYLIKTRGQQVTLSCSPISGHRSVSWYQQTPGQGLQFLFEYFSETQRNKGNFPGRFSGRQFSNSRSEMNVSTLELGDSALYLCASSLRTGGSTGELFFGEGSRLTVL.

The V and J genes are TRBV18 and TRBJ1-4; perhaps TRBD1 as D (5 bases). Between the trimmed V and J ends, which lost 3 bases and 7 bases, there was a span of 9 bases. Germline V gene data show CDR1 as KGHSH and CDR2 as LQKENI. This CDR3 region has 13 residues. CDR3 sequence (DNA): TGTGCCAGCTCACCTTACGACAGTGAAAAACTGTTTTTT. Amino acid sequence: CASSPYDSEKLFF.

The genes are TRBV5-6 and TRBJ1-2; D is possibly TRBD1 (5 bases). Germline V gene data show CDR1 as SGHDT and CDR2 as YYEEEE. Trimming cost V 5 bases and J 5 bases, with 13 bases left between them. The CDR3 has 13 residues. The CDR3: CASSLGHQYGYTF. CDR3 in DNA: TGTGCCAGCAGTCTTGGACACCAATATGGCTACACCTTC.

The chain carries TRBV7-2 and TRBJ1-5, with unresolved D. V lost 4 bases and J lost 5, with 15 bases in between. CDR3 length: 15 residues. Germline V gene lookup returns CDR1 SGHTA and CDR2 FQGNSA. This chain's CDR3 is CASSSTGAGDQPQHF. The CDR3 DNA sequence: TGTGCCAGCAGCTCGACGGGCGCCGGGGATCAGCCCCAGCATTTT.

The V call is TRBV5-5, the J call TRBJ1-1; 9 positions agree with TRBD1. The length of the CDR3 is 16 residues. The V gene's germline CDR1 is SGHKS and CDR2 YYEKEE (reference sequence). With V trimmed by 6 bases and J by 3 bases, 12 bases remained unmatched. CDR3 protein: CASTSMTGGAYTEAFF. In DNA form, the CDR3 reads TGTGCCAGCACCTCGATGACAGGGGGAGCGTACACTGAAGCTTTCTTT.

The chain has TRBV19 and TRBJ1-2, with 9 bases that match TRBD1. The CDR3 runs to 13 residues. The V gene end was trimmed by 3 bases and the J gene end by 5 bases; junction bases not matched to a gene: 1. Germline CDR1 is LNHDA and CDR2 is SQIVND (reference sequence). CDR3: CASSMTGGYGYTF. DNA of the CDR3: TGTGCCAGTAGTATGACAGGGGGGTATGGCTACACCTTC.

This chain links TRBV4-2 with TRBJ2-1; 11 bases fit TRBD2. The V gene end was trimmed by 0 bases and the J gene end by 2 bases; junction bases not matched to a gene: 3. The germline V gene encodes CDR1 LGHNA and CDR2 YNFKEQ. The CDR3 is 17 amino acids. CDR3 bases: TGTGCCAGCAGCCAAGAACTAGCGGGGGAAGCCTACAATGAGCAGTTCTTC. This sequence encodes CASSQELAGEAYNEQFF.